The sequence of this T cell receptor beta chain was determined in a study of T cell repertoires in cytomegalovirus infection. Study context: Peptides in the study included HLA-C-restricted and HLA-B-restricted CMV epitopes. Public TCR beta signatures indicated both CMV infection and matching HLA type.

TCRdb reprocessed the reads with MiXCR, giving one entry per CDR3 protein. The data contain approximately 770,000 distinct CDR3 sequences, approximately 32% of them seen just once; the ten biggest clones take up less than 15%. V lost 3 bases and J lost 4, with 12 bases in between. Germline CDR1 reads MNHEY; CDR2 reads SMNVEV (reference sequence). The CDR3 extends over 14 amino acids. Notes on the study in general: Dominating the ex vivo response were TCR beta clonotypes that were CMV-specific and HLA-C-restricted. People with CMV and the relevant HLA were identified by cumulative public TCR beta family frequency.

For this clonotype: Its antigen remains unknown.

This TCR derives from a human donor in good health (CMV status not recorded). Some clones in this sample may be carry-over from other donors' samples. The sample here was cultured CD8+ T cells from PBMCs, taken from culture after CMV antigen stimulation. V usage is TRBV27 and J usage is TRBJ1-1; the D is unclear. CDR3 residues: CASSFGLPSTEAFF. The CDR3 bases are TGTGCCAGCAGTTTCGGTCTCCCGAGCACTGAAGCTTTCTTT.